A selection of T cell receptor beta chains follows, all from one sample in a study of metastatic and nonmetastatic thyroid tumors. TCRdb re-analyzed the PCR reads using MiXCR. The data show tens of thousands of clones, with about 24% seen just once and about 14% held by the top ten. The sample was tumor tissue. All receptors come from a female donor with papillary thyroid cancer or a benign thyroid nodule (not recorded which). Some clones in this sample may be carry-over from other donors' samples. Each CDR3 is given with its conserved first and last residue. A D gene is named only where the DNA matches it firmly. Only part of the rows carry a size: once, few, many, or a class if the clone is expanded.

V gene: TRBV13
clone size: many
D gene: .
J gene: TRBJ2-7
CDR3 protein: CASSPGARPSYEQYF
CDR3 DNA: TGTGCCAGCAGCCCTGGGGCAAGACCTTCCTACGAGCAGTACTTC

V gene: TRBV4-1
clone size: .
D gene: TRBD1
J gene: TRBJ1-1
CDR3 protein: CASSRALPSRGQTFTAEAFF
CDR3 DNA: TGCGCCAGCAGCCGTGCCCTTCCCTCGCGGGGACAGACATTTACGGCTGAAGCTTTCTTT

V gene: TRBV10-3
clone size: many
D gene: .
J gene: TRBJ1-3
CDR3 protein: CAIRTGGNSGNTIYF
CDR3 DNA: TGTGCCATCAGGACCGGGGGGAACTCTGGAAACACCATATATTTT

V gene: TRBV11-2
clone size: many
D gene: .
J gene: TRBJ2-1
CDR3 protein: CASSSGLFTYNEQFF
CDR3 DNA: TGTGCCAGCAGCTCGGGACTCTTTACCTACAATGAGCAGTTCTTC

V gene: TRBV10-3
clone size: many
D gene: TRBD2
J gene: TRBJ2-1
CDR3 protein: CAISDLAGEYYNEQFF
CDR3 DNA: TGTGCCATCAGTGACCTCGCGGGAGAGTACTACAATGAGCAGTTCTTC

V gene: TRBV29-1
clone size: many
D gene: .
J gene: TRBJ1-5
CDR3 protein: CSVAGDHNQPQHF
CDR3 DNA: TGCAGCGTTGCCGGGGACCACAATCAGCCCCAGCATTTT

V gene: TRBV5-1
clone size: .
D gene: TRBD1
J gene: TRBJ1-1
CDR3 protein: CASSLGTGQANTEAFF
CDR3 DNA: TGCGCCAGCAGCTTGGGAACGGGACAGGCGAACACTGAAGCTTTCTTT

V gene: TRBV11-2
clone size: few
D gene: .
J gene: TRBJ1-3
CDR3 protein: CASSLDHGNTIYF
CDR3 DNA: TGTGCCAGCAGCTTAGATCATGGAAACACCATATATTTT

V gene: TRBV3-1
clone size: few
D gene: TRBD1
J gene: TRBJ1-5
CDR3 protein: CASSHGRGQHQPQHF
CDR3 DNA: TGTGCCAGCAGCCATGGCAGGGGGCAACATCAGCCCCAGCATTTT

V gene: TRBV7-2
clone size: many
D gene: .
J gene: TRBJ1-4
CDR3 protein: CASSLSWEGEKLFF
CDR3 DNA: TGTGCCAGCAGCTTATCTTGGGAGGGTGAAAAACTGTTTTTT